This TCR gamma chain was recorded in a study of γδ T cells in repeated Plasmodium falciparum infection. Study background: Age- and gender-matched Australian children served as comparison for malaria-exposed Malian children. Malaria-naive adults were infected with P. falciparum NF54 four times over roughly 620 days. Study-wide findings and caveats: Compared with Australian children, Malian Vdelta2-negative repertoires seemed more clonal, less diverse, less shared.

Gammadelta T cells were flow-sorted from PBMC into Vgamma9/Vdelta2+ and Vdelta2-negative populations for bulk analysis. Germline lookup yields CDR1 GITISATS and CDR2 ISYDGTV (reference sequence). CDR3 length: 18 amino acids. On this clone itself: Its target is not known. TCRdb's protein for this DNA is that of a much larger clone and differs from the translation at residue 14, likely a read error; the protein shown is the DNA translation.

Each sorted gammadelta sample had TRG and TRD chains sequenced. TCRdb reprocessed the multiplex PCR reads using CATT. Of some 30,000 gamma-chain clones listed, roughly 1.4% are singletons. This TCR was recovered from a pool of human donors (malaria-infected and uninfected, not separated). The sample was gamma-delta T cells from blood. The chain is built from TRGV9 and TRGJ1 or TRGJ2. TCRdb is silent on the J gene; assignment here came from matching the DNA to germline. The CDR3 DNA follows: TGTGCCTTGTGGGAGGTACAACAATTAGGCGATAATTATCATAAGAAACTCTTT. Protein sequence: CALWEVQQLGDNYHKKLF.